These 9 T cell receptor beta chains originate from one sample sequenced in a study of blood T cell repertoires in COVID-19 (TCRdb year 2020). Libraries were constructed by the immunoSEQ multiplex PCR assay. The table comes from immuneACCESS by way of TCRdb, which keeps in-frame sequences with V and J called. Part of the clones is missing from these tables; in studies checked, under half for an unresolved V gene and the rest for unknown reasons. The sample profile shows about 310,000 clones; around 90% of them were found once. Together, the top ten hold about 2.5% of the sample. The material sequenced was peripheral blood. Receptors originate from a man in his late teens or twenties with active or convalescent COVID-19.

The rearrangement joins TRBV15 to TRBJ2-1, with TRBD2 matching 11 bases. After removal of 2 bases from V and 4 bases from J, the junction contained 4 bases not matched to a gene. Germline values: CDR1 LNHNV, CDR2 YYDKDF (reference sequence). The CDR3 consists of 16 residues. In DNA, the CDR3 is TGTGCCACCAGCAGATCGACTAGCGGGGTGTACAATGAGCAGTTCTTC. It is translated as CATSRSTSGVYNEQFF.

J is TRBJ1-5 and V is TRBV6-5; D is unresolved. The V gene lost 4 bases and the J gene lost 0 bases, with 4 bases spanning the gap. CDR1 and CDR2 (germline): MNHEY, SVGAGI. This CDR3 is 13 amino acids long. CDR3 DNA: TGTGCCAGCAGTTGGGCTAGCAATCAGCCCCAGCATTTT. Translating it yields CASSWASNQPQHF.

V and J are TRBV6-6 and TRBJ2-7; D unresolved. CDR1 MNHNY and CDR2 SVGAGI come from the germline V gene (reference sequence). Trimming shortened V by 6 bases and J by 1 base, and 7 bases separated the two germline ends. This CDR3 has 12 residues. This chain's CDR3 is CASSQQSYEQYF. The CDR3 bases are TGTGCCAGCAGCCAACAGTCCTACGAGCAGTACTTC.

The chain joins TRBV11-2 to TRBJ2-7; TRBD2 aligns across 9 bases. This CDR3 contains 16 residues. Germline V gene data show CDR1 as SGHAT and CDR2 as FQNNGV. V gave up 5 bases and J gave up 2 bases; unmatched junction bases: 10. The CDR3, as DNA: TGTGCCAGCAGCGCACCCCTGGGACTAGCCCCCTACGAGCAGTACTTC. Translating gives CASSAPLGLAPYEQYF.

This clone was detected once. V usage is TRBV11-3 and J usage is TRBJ1-2, with a weak D call TRBD1 (6 bases). The germline CDR1 and CDR2 sequences are SGHNT and YENEEA. There are 15 residues in the CDR3. V was trimmed by 2 bases and J by 4 bases, leaving 14 bases between them. In nucleotides, the CDR3 is TGTGCCAGCAGCTTAAGGGCCAGGGGCCTCTATGGCTACACCTTC. Translation gives CASSLRARGLYGYTF.

The V call is TRBV19, the J call TRBJ2-5, with 7 bases that match TRBD1. The J segment lost 5 bases and the V segment lost 4 bases, leaving 7 bases of the junction unmatched. From germline, CDR1 is LNHDA and CDR2 SQIVND (reference sequence). This CDR3 has 14 residues. The CDR3 reads CASSRQRQGETQYF. CDR3 coding DNA: TGTGCCAGTAGTAGGCAAAGACAGGGTGAGACCCAGTACTTC.

The V and J genes are TRBV7-6 and TRBJ1-2, with a tentative D call TRBD1 (5 bases). Trimming stripped 5 bases from V and 4 bases from J, with 14 bases between. Germline V lookup: CDR1 SGHVS, CDR2 FNYEAQ. The CDR3 extends over 14 amino acids. CDR3 in amino acids: CASSPRGTSYGYTF. The CDR3, as DNA: TGTGCCAGCAGCCCGAGAGGGACTTCCTATGGCTACACCTTC.

The chain is built from TRBV19 and TRBJ1-6; 8 positions match TRBD1. There are 16 residues in the CDR3. The V and J ends lost 6 bases and 10 bases, in that order; junction bases with no gene match: 14. Looked up from germline, CDR1 is LNHDA and CDR2 is SQIVND (reference sequence). The CDR3 protein is CASSPKGGQGISPLHF. For the CDR3, the DNA is TGTGCCAGTAGCCCGAAGGGCGGACAGGGCATATCACCCCTCCACTTT.

This clone was observed once. The rearrangement joins TRBV4-1 to TRBJ2-1; 10 nucleotides line up with TRBD1. The CDR3 has 15 amino acids. Per germline, CDR1 MGHRA and CDR2 YSYEKL. V was pared by 3 bases and J by 3 bases, with 2 bases of the junction left unmatched. The chain's CDR3 is CASSQGTGVYNEQFF. The CDR3 nucleotides read TGCGCCAGCAGCCAGGGGACAGGGGTCTACAATGAGCAGTTCTTC.